Presented here are 2 T cell receptor beta chains from one specimen sequenced in a study of OX40 agonist ivuxolimab in advanced cancers. Clones were sequenced by immunoSEQ multiplex PCR, and TCRdb holds only the in-frame ones, with some missing. The sample carries about 79,000 clones, less than 85% recorded once. The sample was CD4+ or CD8+ T cells sorted from blood, taken in a trial of the OX40 agonist ivuxolimab. The receptor source for this set is an adult with an advanced solid tumor such as melanoma, head and neck, liver or kidney cancer.

The V and J genes are TRBV2 and TRBJ2-3; the match to TRBD2 covers 15 bases. The CDR3 extends over 15 amino acids. The ends lost 6 bases at V and 8 bases at J; junction bases unmatched: 6. The germline V gene has CDR1 SNHLY and CDR2 FYNNEI. The CDR3 loop is CASRKGLAGGATQYF. CDR3 nucleotide sequence: TGTGCCAGCAGGAAAGGACTAGCGGGAGGGGCTACGCAGTATTTT.

The chain combines TRBV9 with TRBJ2-3; D remains ambiguous. The CDR3 is made up of 15 amino acids. Trimming removed 0 bases at V and 1 base at J, with 9 bases between. Germline values: CDR1 SGDLS, CDR2 YYNGEE. The CDR3 protein is CASSVGNGGTDTQYF. The CDR3, as DNA: TGTGCCAGCAGCGTAGGGAACGGTGGCACAGATACGCAGTATTTT.